There are a few counts of the clone carrying this T cell receptor beta chain. Its antigen is undetermined. The V end lost 4 bases, the J end lost 8 bases, and 11 bases lay between the germline ends. The CDR3 is 13 residues long. Germline CDR1 is LGHNA and CDR2 is YSLEER. This entry belongs to a study of T-cell memory formation after mild COVID-19. Study in general: Largely donor-specific TCR clusters were found. Findings of the study overall: Among contracting clones, CD4+ were mainly CM/EM and CD8+ enriched in EMRA.

Via MiXCR, TCRdb re-called the 5' RACE reads, giving one row per CDR3 protein. The repertoire holds around 150,000 distinct CDR3 sequences, with about 14% as singletons. The sample taken for sequencing was PBMCs or a T cell subset sorted from them (not recorded which). This TCR derives from an adult woman who had mild COVID-19 (a few samples of this study predate the infection). Cell type and time point are not known. This chain joins TRBV4-3 and TRBJ2-2; D remains unclear. CDR3 in DNA: TGCGCCAGCAGCCCCGACTTGGAGGGGGAGCTGTTTTTT. Translation gives CASSPDLEGELFF.